Presented here are 9 T cell receptor beta chains from one specimen sequenced in a study of T-cell memory formation after mild COVID-19. Using its own MiXCR run on the 5' RACE reads, TCRdb lists one record per CDR3 protein. The profile shows 110,000 to 150,000 distinct CDR3 sequences, around 25% of them singletons. The source material was PBMCs or a T cell subset sorted from them (not recorded which). Receptors were obtained from an adult woman who had mild COVID-19 (a few samples of this study predate the infection). Cell type and time point are not known.

The J gene is TRBJ2-7, the V gene TRBV4-1; D is unresolved. This CDR3 is 16 amino acids long. Germline loops: CDR1 MGHRA, CDR2 YSYEKL. Trimming pared 0 bases from V and 2 bases from J, leaving 14 bases between. CDR3 region: CASSQDIGPRPYEQYF. In DNA form, the CDR3 reads TGCGCCAGCAGCCAAGATATAGGCCCCAGACCCTACGAGCAGTACTTC.

This clonotype was seen a handful of times. The gene calls are TRBV11-2 and TRBJ2-3, with 13 positions matching TRBD2. The CDR3 spans 18 residues. J gave up 0 bases and V 1 base, and 4 bases lay outside the gene matches. Per germline, CDR1 SGHAT and CDR2 FQNNGV. CDR3 nucleotides: TGTGCCAGCAGCTTAGGGACTAGCGGGGGCCCTAGCACAGATACGCAGTATTTT. This gives the protein CASSLGTSGGPSTDTQYF.

The chain combines TRBV12-3 or TRBV12-4 with TRBJ2-7; D possibly corresponds to TRBD1 (6 bases). The ends were cut back, 4 bases at V and 0 bases at J, with 10 bases in the middle. CDR3 length: 14 amino acids. The CDR3 protein is CASSSDRNSYEQYF. CDR3 nucleotides: TGTGCCAGCAGTTCCGACAGGAACTCCTACGAGCAGTACTTC.

This clonotype was seen a handful of times. In nucleotides, the CDR3 is TGTGCCAGCAGCTGGCCGACAGGGGGCGCCCGAAATGAGCAGTTCTTC. Encoded protein: CASSWPTGGARNEQFF. This chain links TRBV13 with TRBJ2-1, with 10 bases fitting TRBD1. J was trimmed by 7 bases and V by 4 bases; bases with no gene match: 10. Germline V gene sequence: CDR1 PRHDT, CDR2 FYEKMQ (reference sequence). The CDR3 sequence is 16 residues long. The full variable domain, rest sourced from reference TRBV13 and TRBJ2-1, is AAGVIQSPRHLIKEKRETATLKCYPIPRHDTVYWYQQGPGQDPQFLISFYEKMQSDKGSIPDRFSAQQFSDYHSELNMSSLELGDSALYFCASSWPTGGARNEQFFGPGTRLTVL.

The chain uses TRBV7-9 and TRBJ2-3; no firm D call. CDR3 length equals 16 residues. Germline V gene lookup returns CDR1 SEHNR and CDR2 FQNEAQ (reference sequence). With 4 bases removed from V and 6 bases from J, the gap between germline ends came to 20 bases. The CDR3 spells CASSSSLKTARDTQYF. The CDR3 region has the DNA TGTGCCAGCAGCTCGTCTCTTAAAACTGCTCGGGATACGCAGTATTTT.

In this sample, this clonotype turned up a few times. The rearrangement joins TRBV4-1 to TRBJ1-1; tentative D call: TRBD1 (5 bases). CDR1 MGHRA and CDR2 YSYEKL come from the germline V gene. The CDR3 contains 15 residues. V dropped 4 bases and J dropped 1 base, with 13 bases sitting between them. The CDR3 region is CASSPEAGWNTEAFF. The CDR3 DNA sequence: TGCGCCAGCAGCCCTGAGGCAGGGTGGAACACTGAAGCTTTCTTT.

J is TRBJ2-1 and V is TRBV11-3, with 14 bases matching TRBD2. The CDR3 has 16 amino acids. The V gene end was trimmed by 5 bases and the J gene end by 7 bases; junction bases not matched to a gene: 7. The germline CDR1 and CDR2 sequences are SGHNT and YENEEA. CDR3 loop: CASSPRTSGRMNEQFF. CDR3 coding DNA: TGTGCCAGCAGCCCCAGGACTAGCGGGAGGATGAATGAGCAGTTCTTC.

This clonotype came up a few times. The rearrangement links TRBV13 to TRBJ2-7, with 8 bases fitting TRBD2. This CDR3 is 15 amino acids long. CDR1 is PRHDT and CDR2 is FYEKMQ in the germline V gene (reference sequence). The ends lost 5 bases at V and 5 bases at J; junction bases unmatched: 11. CDR3 coding DNA: TGTGCCAGCAGCCGTCGTGGCGGGGGGCTCGACGAGCAGTACTTC. It is translated as CASSRRGGGLDEQYF.

This clonotype was recorded at least ten times. The chain carries TRBV30 and TRBJ1-5; D gene ambiguous. Trimming removed 2 bases at V and 0 bases at J, with 11 bases between. CDR3 length equals 15 residues. Germline lookup yields CDR1 GTSNPN and CDR2 SVGIG (reference sequence). DNA for the CDR3: TGTGCCTGGAGTCCGGGAGTAAATAGCAATCAGCCCCAGCATTTT. It encodes CAWSPGVNSNQPQHF. Based on the CDR3 plus reference TRBV30 and TRBJ1-5, the full variable domain is SQTIHQWPATLVQPVGSPLSLECTVEGTSNPNLYWYRQAAGRGLQLLFYSVGIGQISSEVPQNLSASRPQDRQFILSSKKLLLSDSGFYLCAWSPGVNSNQPQHFGDGTRLSIL.